The 24 T cell receptor beta chains in this list originate from one sample, sequenced in a study of T-cell reconstitution after alpha-beta-depleted transplantation in children. Unique molecular identifiers were used in preparing the TCRbeta library. Each CDR3 protein is one row after TCRdb ran MiXCR on the PCR reads. Of a few hundred thousand distinct CDR3 sequences in the sample, approximately 11% were seen once. The sample here was PBMCs from the stem cell graft donor, taken from the stem cell graft. Source of these receptors: a human donor who donated a stem cell graft to a child with acute myeloid leukemia.

This clonotype was counted at least ten times. The J gene is TRBJ1-1, the V gene TRBV7-9; D remains unclear. The CDR3 covers 13 residues. Germline-derived CDR1 and CDR2 are SEHNR and FQNEAQ (reference sequence). V was pared by 5 bases and J by 7 bases, with 14 bases between. The CDR3 DNA sequence: TGTGCCAGCAGCGAGCGACGAGGCGGTGAAGCTTTCTTT. Translated: CASSERRGGEAFF.

The V and J genes are TRBV29-1 and TRBJ1-1; the D gene is possibly TRBD1 (6 bases). Germline assignment: CDR1 SQVTM and CDR2 ANQGSEA. V gave up 3 bases and J gave up 3 bases, with 11 bases separating them. The CDR3 covers 13 residues. CDR3 DNA sequence: TGCAGCGTTGAGGACAGTCAAGACACTGAAGCTTTCTTT. Residues: CSVEDSQDTEAFF.

There are a few counts of this clonotype. This CDR3 reads CSVEFAVGGAEQFF. The CDR3 coding sequence is TGCAGCGTTGAATTCGCGGTCGGTGGTGCGGAGCAGTTCTTC. This sequence joins TRBV29-1 and TRBJ2-1; D gene ambiguous. This CDR3 has 14 amino acids. The germline V gene encodes CDR1 SQVTM and CDR2 ANQGSEA. V was shortened by 2 bases and J by 10 bases, with 18 bases between the two germline ends.

This clonotype was observed a handful of times. The rearrangement links TRBV5-1 to TRBJ2-7, with D possibly being TRBD1 (5 bases). CDR3 size: 16 residues. Germline CDR1 SGHRS, CDR2 YFSETQ. Trimming took 0 bases from V and 6 from J, leaving 19 bases between them. The CDR3 region is CASSLAQGVFVGEQYF. DNA for the CDR3: TGCGCCAGCAGCTTGGCCCAAGGGGTTTTTGTTGGCGAGCAGTACTTC.

Many counts were recorded for this clonotype. This chain connects TRBV11-2 to TRBJ1-1, with TRBD1 as a possible D gene (6 bases). Germline-derived CDR1 and CDR2 are SGHAT and FQNNGV. This CDR3 spans 16 amino acids. Trimming left V 5 bases short and J 2 bases short, with 18 bases between. CDR3 residues: CASSPGKGTINTEAFF. CDR3 in DNA: TGTGCCAGCAGCCCGGGGAAAGGGACAATCAACACTGAAGCTTTCTTT.

This clonotype was counted between two and nine times. The chain uses TRBV24-1 and TRBJ2-6; TRBD1 matches at 8 bases. Losses at the gene ends were 7 bases for V and 0 bases for J; bases not matched to a gene: 19. CDR1 and CDR2 (germline): KGHDR, SFDVKD. The CDR3 runs to 21 residues. In DNA, the CDR3 is TGTGCCACCAGGCATGTGAGGCCTCGGACAGGGTTGTACTCTGGGGCCAACGTCCTGACTTTC. Translated: CATRHVRPRTGLYSGANVLTF.

There are a few counts of this clonotype. The chain links TRBV18 to TRBJ1-2; no clear D gene. The germline CDR1 and CDR2 sequences are KGHSH and LQKENI. The ends were cut back, 5 bases at V and 6 bases at J, with 13 bases in the middle. This CDR3 spans 13 amino acids. The CDR3 DNA is TGTGCCAGCTCAGTGGCAGCCCAGGATGGCTACACCTTC. This encodes CASSVAAQDGYTF.

The chain recombines TRBV18 with TRBJ1-2; unclear D gene. Germline V lookup: CDR1 KGHSH, CDR2 LQKENI. CDR3 length: 16 amino acids. Between the trimmed V and J ends, which lost 3 bases and 1 base, there was a span of 15 bases. This chain's CDR3 is CASSPASLRGNYGYTF. The CDR3 bases are TGTGCCAGCTCACCGGCCTCCCTCCGCGGTAACTATGGCTACACCTTC.

This clonotype was seen a few times. The rearrangement links TRBV6-1 to TRBJ2-5; maybe TRBD2 (6 bases). Deletions cut 4 bases from V and 3 bases from J, with 9 bases between. Germline values: CDR1 MNHNS, CDR2 SASEGT. The CDR3 length is 13 residues. The CDR3 bases are TGTGCCAGCAGTGCTTGGGGGGAAGAGACCCAGTACTTC. This translates into CASSAWGEETQYF.

The chain recombines TRBV5-5 with TRBJ1-1; D might be TRBD1 (5 bases). The V gene's germline CDR1 is SGHKS and CDR2 YYEKEE (reference sequence). The CDR3 loop spans 17 amino acids. V was pared by 3 bases and J by 1 base, with 19 bases between. The CDR3 spells CASSSTLSMGTNTEAFF. DNA for the CDR3: TGTGCCAGCAGCTCCACCCTCTCGATGGGGACGAACACTGAAGCTTTCTTT.

This clonotype was counted only a few times. V usage is TRBV20-1 and J usage is TRBJ2-1, with D unclear. The CDR3 runs to 11 residues. Germline CDR1 reads DFQATT; CDR2 reads SNEGSKA (reference sequence). V was trimmed by 5 bases and J by 3 bases, leaving 5 bases between them. The CDR3 region is CSAYSYNEQFF. The CDR3 region has the DNA TGCAGTGCTTACAGCTACAATGAGCAGTTCTTC.

The rearrangement links TRBV12-3 or TRBV12-4 to TRBJ2-7; D may be TRBD1 (6 bases). Trimming pared 7 bases from V and 0 bases from J, leaving 13 bases between. This CDR3 is built from 14 residues. CDR3 residues: CASNWQGSSYEQYF. For the CDR3, the DNA is TGTGCCAGCAACTGGCAGGGGAGCTCCTACGAGCAGTACTTC.

The chain is built from TRBV20-1 and TRBJ1-6; unclear D gene. The germline gives CDR1 DFQATT, CDR2 SNEGSKA (reference sequence). The CDR3 covers 14 residues. The V end was cut by 3 bases, the J end by 2 bases, with 8 bases between. The CDR3 nucleotides read TGCAGTGCTAGTCGTGGACCCTATAATTCACCCCTCCACTTT. As protein: CSASRGPYNSPLHF.

The genes are TRBV6-1 and TRBJ1-3; D is possibly TRBD1 (5 bases). Germline V lookup: CDR1 MNHNS, CDR2 SASEGT. The CDR3 loop spans 16 amino acids. The ends were cut back, 8 bases at V and 0 bases at J, with 17 bases in the middle. This CDR3 is CASGGTQGHSGNTIYF. The CDR3 coding sequence is TGTGCCAGCGGGGGGACTCAGGGCCACTCTGGAAACACCATATATTTT.

This clonotype has a handful of counts. The chain links TRBV20-1 to TRBJ2-3; 7 nucleotides line up with TRBD2. From germline, CDR1 is DFQATT and CDR2 SNEGSKA (reference sequence). The junction had 9 bases not matched to a gene; V was cut back by 4 bases and J by 5 bases. The CDR3 runs 14 residues. The CDR3 is CSAIWRESGDTQYF. CDR3 sequence (DNA): TGCAGTGCTATTTGGCGGGAGAGCGGAGATACGCAGTATTTT.

This clonotype was detected many times. The V and J genes are TRBV20-1 and TRBJ2-5; 7 bases line up with TRBD1. J was trimmed by 2 bases and V by 2 bases; bases with no gene match: 2. Germline V gene data show CDR1 as DFQATT and CDR2 as SNEGSKA (reference sequence). The CDR3 has 13 amino acids. The CDR3 protein is CSARTGVQETQYF. The CDR3 DNA reads as TGCAGTGCTAGAACAGGGGTTCAAGAGACCCAGTACTTC.

This clonotype was found a few times. This sequence joins TRBV5-1 and TRBJ2-2; 9 bases map to TRBD2. The CDR3 covers 17 residues. Germline V gives CDR1 SGHRS, CDR2 YFSETQ. V gave up 6 bases and J gave up 6 bases; unmatched junction bases: 15. CDR3 protein: CASTPRGSGRGPGELFF. The CDR3 region has the DNA TGCGCCAGCACCCCTCGTGGTAGCGGGAGAGGTCCCGGGGAGCTGTTTTTT.

In this sample, this clonotype turned up a few times. The CDR3: CATTGGPGNTIYF. In DNA form, the CDR3 reads TGTGCCACAACAGGGGGGCCTGGAAACACCATATATTTT. The rearrangement uses TRBV10-3 and TRBJ1-3; 8 positions match TRBD1. This CDR3 contains 13 residues. The V gene's germline CDR1 is ENHRY and CDR2 SYGVKD. After removal of 10 bases from V and 2 bases from J, the junction contained 4 bases not matched to a gene.

This clonotype turned up a few times. The rearrangement uses TRBV12-3 or TRBV12-4 and TRBJ1-1; D is ambiguous. The CDR3 length is 15 residues. V was trimmed by 3 bases and J by 0 bases, leaving 11 bases between them. In DNA, the CDR3 is TGTGCCAGCAGTTTTTTCGGACGGTTGAACACTGAAGCTTTCTTT. Translated: CASSFFGRLNTEAFF.

This chain joins TRBV29-1 and TRBJ2-1; 10 bases are shared with TRBD2. J was trimmed by 4 bases and V by 0 bases; bases with no gene match: 6. The CDR3 spans 16 residues. CDR1 is SQVTM, CDR2 ANQGSEA, per germline. The CDR3 spells CSVEDMTSGSYNEQFF. The CDR3 DNA reads TGCAGCGTTGAAGATATGACTAGCGGGTCTTACAATGAGCAGTTCTTC.

The sample holds many counts of this clonotype. CDR3 bases: TGCAGTGCCAGGGATAGCGGGAGGGCCGCGGAGACCCAGTACTTC. Its translation is CSARDSGRAAETQYF. J is TRBJ2-5 and V is TRBV20-1; 11 bases agree with TRBD2. The CDR3 is 15 amino acids. V was pared by 6 bases and J by 5 bases, with 11 bases of the junction left unmatched. Germline-derived CDR1 and CDR2 are DFQATT and SNEGSKA (reference sequence).

This clonotype was detected only a few times. The chain employs TRBV20-1 and TRBJ2-5; TRBD2 matches at 8 bases. J lost 5 bases, V lost 5 bases, and 7 bases had no gene match. This CDR3 comprises 13 residues. Germline V lookup: CDR1 DFQATT, CDR2 SNEGSKA (reference sequence). In nucleotides, the CDR3 is TGCAGTGCTGGACTCGGGGGGGCTGAGACCCAGTACTTC. It codes for CSAGLGGAETQYF.

This clonotype was observed a handful of times. The chain combines TRBV29-1 with TRBJ2-5, with D uncertain. This CDR3 spans 11 amino acids. In germline, CDR1 is SQVTM, CDR2 ANQGSEA. Deletions cut 3 bases from V and 5 bases from J, with 7 bases between. For the CDR3, the DNA is TGCAGCGTTGAGTTCGCGGAGACCCAGTACTTC. Its protein is CSVEFAETQYF.

CDR3 bases: TGCGCCAGCAGCTTAGGGACCCGTGCCAGAATGAACACTGAAGCTTTCTTT. Encoded protein: CASSLGTRARMNTEAFF. V gene TRBV5-1 combines with J gene TRBJ1-1; D is perhaps TRBD1 (5 bases). Trimming took off 2 bases at V and 0 bases at J, with 17 bases between the two ends. CDR1 is SGHRS, CDR2 YFSETQ, per germline. The CDR3 runs to 17 residues.